This T cell receptor beta chain emerged from a study of T cell changes during pregnancy in multiple sclerosis. Here immunoSEQ multiplex PCR was the method, and the copy in TCRdb shows in-frame clones only, minus some. The sample includes roughly 89,000 clones, 90% to 95% of them seen just once. This CDR3 region has 14 residues. With 2 bases clipped from V and 4 bases from J, the junction kept 2 bases outside the gene matches. Per the germline V gene, CDR1 is SGDLS and CDR2 is YYNGEE. The chain uses TRBV9 and TRBJ2-3; 9 bases fit TRBD2. The sequence derives from a female donor with multiple sclerosis, enrolled in a pregnancy study. The sequences come from peripheral blood, collected in the first trimester of pregnancy. The CDR3 DNA reads as TGTGCCAGCAGCGTCCGGACTAGCGCAGATACGCAGTATTTT. Translating gives CASSVRTSADTQYF.